The T cell receptor beta chain under discussion was sequenced for a study of CD8 T cells in Susac syndrome. Across the whole study: Sequenced Susac syndrome patients included five or six with active disease and 8 or 9 who were in remission.

Germline V gene data show CDR1 as SGHVS and CDR2 as FNYEAQ. This CDR3 is built from 17 residues. Trimming cost V 3 bases and J 11 bases, with 25 bases left between them. The patients with Susac syndrome were individuals who fulfilled the recently defined diagnostic criteria for disease that was either definite or probable. The authors reverse transcribed roughly 0.5 to 1 ug RNA with random hexamers. Coverage of TCR beta CDR3 amplification by immunoSEQ multiplex PCR extended to 54 Vbeta and 13 Jbeta. TCRdb recomputed calls from the immunoSEQ multiplex PCR reads with MiXCR, one row per CDR3 protein. The table lists roughly 220,000 distinct CDR3 sequences, about 94% of them singletons.

The sequenced material came from CD4+ T cells from PBMCs. The chain joins TRBV7-6 to TRBJ1-4; perhaps TRBD1 as D (6 bases). The receptor was derived from a human donor with Susac syndrome. As DNA, the CDR3 is TGTGCCAGCAGCTTTCAGGGGCGGGGGTCTTCCCTAGGGAAACTGTTTTTT. As protein: CASSFQGRGSSLGKLFF.